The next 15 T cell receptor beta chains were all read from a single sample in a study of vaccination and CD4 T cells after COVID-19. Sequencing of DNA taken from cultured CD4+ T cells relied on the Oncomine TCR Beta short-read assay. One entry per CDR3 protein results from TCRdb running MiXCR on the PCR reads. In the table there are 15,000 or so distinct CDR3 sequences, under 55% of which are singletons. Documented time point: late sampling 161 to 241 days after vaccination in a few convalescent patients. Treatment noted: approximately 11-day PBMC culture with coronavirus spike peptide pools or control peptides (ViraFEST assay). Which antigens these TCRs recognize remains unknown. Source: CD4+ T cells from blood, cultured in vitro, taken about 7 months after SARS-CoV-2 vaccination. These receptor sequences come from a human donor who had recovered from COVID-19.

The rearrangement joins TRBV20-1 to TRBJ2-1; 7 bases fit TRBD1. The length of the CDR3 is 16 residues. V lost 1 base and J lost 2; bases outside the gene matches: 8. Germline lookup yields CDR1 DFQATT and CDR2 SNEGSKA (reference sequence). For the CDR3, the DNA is TGCAGTGCTAGAGTCGTCGACAGGGACACCTACAATGAGCAGTTCTTC. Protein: CSARVVDRDTYNEQFF.

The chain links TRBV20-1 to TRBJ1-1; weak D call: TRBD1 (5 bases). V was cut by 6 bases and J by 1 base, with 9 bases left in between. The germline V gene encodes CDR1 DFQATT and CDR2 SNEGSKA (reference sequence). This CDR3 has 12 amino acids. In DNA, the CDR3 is TGCAGTGCGAGGCAGGGGAACACTGAAGCTTTCTTT. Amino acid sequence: CSARQGNTEAFF.

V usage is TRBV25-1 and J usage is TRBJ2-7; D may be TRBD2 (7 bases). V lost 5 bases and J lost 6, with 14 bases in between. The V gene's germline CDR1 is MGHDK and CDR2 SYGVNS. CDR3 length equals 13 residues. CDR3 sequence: CASSRGGGLEQYF. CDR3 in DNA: TGTGCCAGCAGTAGAGGGGGGGGGCTCGAGCAGTACTTC.

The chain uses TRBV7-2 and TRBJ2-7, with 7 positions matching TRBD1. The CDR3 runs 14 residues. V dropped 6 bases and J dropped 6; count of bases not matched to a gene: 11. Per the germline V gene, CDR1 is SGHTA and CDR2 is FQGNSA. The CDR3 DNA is TGTGCCAGCAGAGACCGACAGGGCCGTGGCGAGCAGTACTTC. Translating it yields CASRDRQGRGEQYF. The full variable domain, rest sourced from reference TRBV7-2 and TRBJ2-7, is GAGVSQSPSNKVTEKGKDVELRCDPISGHTALYWYRQSLGQGLEFLIYFQGNSAPDKSGLPSDRFSAERTGGSVSTLTIQRTQQEDSAVYLCASRDRQGRGEQYFGPGTRLTVT.

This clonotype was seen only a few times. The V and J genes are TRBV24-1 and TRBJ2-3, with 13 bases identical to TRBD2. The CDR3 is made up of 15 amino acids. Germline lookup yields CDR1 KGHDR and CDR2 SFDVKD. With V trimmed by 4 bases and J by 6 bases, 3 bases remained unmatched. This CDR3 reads CATSDSGLAGDTQYF. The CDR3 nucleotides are TGTGCCACCAGTGACTCGGGACTAGCGGGGGATACGCAGTATTTT.

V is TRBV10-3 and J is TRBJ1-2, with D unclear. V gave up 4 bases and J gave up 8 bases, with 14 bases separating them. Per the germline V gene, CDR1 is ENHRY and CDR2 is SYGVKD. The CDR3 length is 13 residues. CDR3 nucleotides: TGTGCCATCAGTGTGGTCATAGGGTACGGCTACACCTTC. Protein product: CAISVVIGYGYTF.

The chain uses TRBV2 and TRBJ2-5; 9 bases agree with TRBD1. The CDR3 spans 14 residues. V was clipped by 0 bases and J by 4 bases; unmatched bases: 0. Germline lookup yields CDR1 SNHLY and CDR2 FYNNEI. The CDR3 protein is CASSEATGGETQYF. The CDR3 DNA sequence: TGTGCCAGCAGTGAAGCGACAGGGGGAGAGACCCAGTACTTC.

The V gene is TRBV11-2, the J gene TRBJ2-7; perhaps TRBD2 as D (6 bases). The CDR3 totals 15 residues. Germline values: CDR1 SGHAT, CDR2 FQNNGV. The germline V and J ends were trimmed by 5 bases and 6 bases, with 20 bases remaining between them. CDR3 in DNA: TGTGCCAGCAGCCCGATAAGGCGGGGTAGAGGCGAGCAGTACTTC. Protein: CASSPIRRGRGEQYF. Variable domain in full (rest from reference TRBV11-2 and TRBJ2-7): EAGVAQSPRYKIIEKRQSVAFWCNPISGHATLYWYQQILGQGPKLLIQFQNNGVVDDSQLPKDRFSAERLKGVDSTLKIQPAKLEDSAVYLCASSPIRRGRGEQYFGPGTRLTVT.

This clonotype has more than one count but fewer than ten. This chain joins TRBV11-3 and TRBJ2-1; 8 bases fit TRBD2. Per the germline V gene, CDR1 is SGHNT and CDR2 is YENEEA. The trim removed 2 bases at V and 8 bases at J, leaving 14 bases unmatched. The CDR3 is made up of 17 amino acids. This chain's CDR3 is CASSLRYGGEVYYEQFF. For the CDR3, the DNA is TGTGCCAGCAGCTTACGGTACGGGGGGGAAGTATACTATGAGCAGTTCTTC.

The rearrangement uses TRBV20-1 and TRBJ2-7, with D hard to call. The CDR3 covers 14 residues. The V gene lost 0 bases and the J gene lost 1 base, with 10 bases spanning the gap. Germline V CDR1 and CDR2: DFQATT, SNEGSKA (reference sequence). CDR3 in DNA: TGCAGTGCTAGAGATAGGTTGGCATCCTACGAGCAGTACTTC. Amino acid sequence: CSARDRLASYEQYF.

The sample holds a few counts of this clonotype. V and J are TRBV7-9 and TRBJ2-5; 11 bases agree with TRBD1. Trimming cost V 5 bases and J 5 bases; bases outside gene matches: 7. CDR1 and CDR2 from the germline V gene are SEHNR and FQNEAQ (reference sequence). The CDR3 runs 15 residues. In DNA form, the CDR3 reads TGTGCCAGCAGCCGGGGACAGGGGGTCTGGGAGACCCAGTACTTC. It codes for CASSRGQGVWETQYF.

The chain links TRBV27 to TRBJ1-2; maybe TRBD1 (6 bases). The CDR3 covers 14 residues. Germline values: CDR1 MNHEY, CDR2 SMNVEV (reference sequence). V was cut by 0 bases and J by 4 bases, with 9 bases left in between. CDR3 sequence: CASSLSRGSYGYTF. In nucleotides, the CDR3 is TGTGCCAGCAGTTTATCGAGGGGGAGCTATGGCTACACCTTC.

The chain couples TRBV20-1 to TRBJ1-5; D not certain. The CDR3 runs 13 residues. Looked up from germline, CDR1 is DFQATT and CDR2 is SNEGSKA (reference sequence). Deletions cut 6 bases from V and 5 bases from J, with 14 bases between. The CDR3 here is CSASGSMDQPQHF. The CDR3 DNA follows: TGCAGTGCCTCGGGGAGCATGGATCAGCCCCAGCATTTT.

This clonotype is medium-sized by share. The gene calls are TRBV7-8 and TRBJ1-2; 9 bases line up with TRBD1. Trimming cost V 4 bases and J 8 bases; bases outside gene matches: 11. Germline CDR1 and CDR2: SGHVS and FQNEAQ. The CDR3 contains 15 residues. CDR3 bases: TGTGCCAGCAGCTCATCGTCACAGGGGGCTGGGGGCTACACCTTC. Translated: CASSSSSQGAGGYTF.

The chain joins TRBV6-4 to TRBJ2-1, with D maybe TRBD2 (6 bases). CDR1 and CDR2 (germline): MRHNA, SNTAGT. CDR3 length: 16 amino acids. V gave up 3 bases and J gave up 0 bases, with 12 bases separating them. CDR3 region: CASSELASRSYNEQFF. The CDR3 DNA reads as TGTGCCAGCAGTGAGCTAGCGAGTCGCTCCTACAATGAGCAGTTCTTC.